This TCR beta chain was identified during a study of response to subunit inactivated influenza vaccine. Study-wide points: Each seasonal influenza vaccination, the authors suggested, recruits few new T cells.

Only a few counts were recorded for this clonotype. Its antigen is currently unknown. Germline V CDR1 and CDR2: LNHDA, SQIVND (reference sequence). The V end lost 5 bases, the J end lost 4 bases, and 26 bases lay between the germline ends. The CDR3 consists of 18 residues. MiXCR was run by TCRdb on the RT-PCR reads, yielding one entry per CDR3 protein. The sample has fewer than 800,000 distinct CDR3 sequences; more than 15% are singletons. Source: PBMCs from blood, taken less than 13 days after vaccination. The gene calls are TRBV19 and TRBJ1-2, with D possibly being TRBD1 (5 bases). This TCR was sampled from a man aged 50-60 years who received an inactivated influenza vaccine. CDR3 coding DNA: TGTGCCAGTAGTCCGCTGGGCCAGGGAAGGCCGGGAGTCTATGGCTACACCTTC. It encodes CASSPLGQGRPGVYGYTF.